The rows below give T cell receptor beta chains drawn from one sample of a study of naive and memory T cell subsets. TCRdb independently ran MiXCR on the UMI-ligation and nested PCR reads; one entry per CDR3 protein. Of over 110,000 distinct CDR3 sequences listed, 15% to 20% are singletons. Material: naive CD8+ T cells from blood. All receptors come from a human donor in good health. CDR3s include the opening cysteine and the closing phenylalanine or tryptophan. Fields, in order: clone size, D gene, V gene, J gene, CDR3 DNA, CDR3 protein. A D gene is named only where the DNA matches it firmly. Only part of the rows carry a size: once, few, many, or a class if the clone is expanded.

abundance: few
d_gene: .
v_gene: TRBV27
j_gene: TRBJ2-1
CDR3nt: TGTGCCAGCAGTGGGGGGCGGGGATACAATGAGCAGTTCTTC
CDR3aa: CASSGGRGYNEQFF

abundance: .
d_gene: .
v_gene: TRBV7-9
j_gene: TRBJ1-2
CDR3nt: TGTGCCAGCAGCTTAGGGTCGGGCACGGATGGCTACACCTTC
CDR3aa: CASSLGSGTDGYTF

abundance: few
d_gene: .
v_gene: TRBV29-1
j_gene: TRBJ2-5
CDR3nt: TGCAGCGTTGACGACTCCGAAGAGACCCAGTACTTC
CDR3aa: CSVDDSEETQYF

abundance: .
d_gene: TRBD1
v_gene: TRBV24-1
j_gene: TRBJ2-1
CDR3nt: TGTGCCACCAGTGATGGGGACAGCTACAATGAGCAGTTCTTC
CDR3aa: CATSDGDSYNEQFF

abundance: .
d_gene: .
v_gene: TRBV15
j_gene: TRBJ2-7
CDR3nt: TGTGCCACCAGCAGGCGGAGGCAGGGGATCCACGAGCAGTACTTC
CDR3aa: CATSRRRQGIHEQYF

abundance: few
d_gene: TRBD1
v_gene: TRBV29-1
j_gene: TRBJ1-2
CDR3nt: TGCAGCGTTGAAGGTCAGGGGGTTGGCTATGGCTACACCTTC
CDR3aa: CSVEGQGVGYGYTF

abundance: .
d_gene: .
v_gene: TRBV28
j_gene: TRBJ2-5
CDR3nt: TGTGCCAGCAGTTCGGTTTCCCCCCAAGAGACCCAGTACTTC
CDR3aa: CASSSVSPQETQYF

abundance: many
d_gene: TRBD1
v_gene: TRBV7-6
j_gene: TRBJ2-3
CDR3nt: TGTGCCAGCAGCTTAACCGACAGGGGACGCACAGATACGCAGTATTTT
CDR3aa: CASSLTDRGRTDTQYF

abundance: few
d_gene: TRBD1
v_gene: TRBV9
j_gene: TRBJ2-5
CDR3nt: TGTGCCAGCAGCGTTGGGACAGACGAGACCCAGTACTTC
CDR3aa: CASSVGTDETQYF

abundance: .
d_gene: .
v_gene: TRBV7-9
j_gene: TRBJ1-1
CDR3nt: TGTGCCAGCAGCTTATATCAGGAGTCGAACACTGAAGCTTTCTTT
CDR3aa: CASSLYQESNTEAFF

abundance: few
d_gene: .
v_gene: TRBV29-1
j_gene: TRBJ2-1
CDR3nt: TGCAGCGTCGACCGCTCGGACGGGAGCCAAAGAAGGGATGAGCAGTTCTTC
CDR3aa: CSVDRSDGSQRRDEQFF

abundance: few
d_gene: .
v_gene: TRBV30
j_gene: TRBJ1-4
CDR3nt: TGTGCCTGGAGTGCGGTCGAAAAACTGTTTTTT
CDR3aa: CAWSAVEKLFF

abundance: .
d_gene: .
v_gene: TRBV19
j_gene: TRBJ2-2
CDR3nt: TGTGCCAGTAGTATAGCCCAGTTGTCGGGCGGGGAGCTGTTTTTT
CDR3aa: CASSIAQLSGGELFF

abundance: many
d_gene: TRBD1
v_gene: TRBV5-1
j_gene: TRBJ2-5
CDR3nt: TGCGCCAGCAGCTTGGGACAGGGGCAAGAGACCCAGTACTTC
CDR3aa: CASSLGQGQETQYF

abundance: few
d_gene: .
v_gene: TRBV20-1
j_gene: TRBJ2-3
CDR3nt: TGCAGTGTAAATCCCCAGGGTGCTAGCACAGATACGCAGTATTTT
CDR3aa: CSVNPQGASTDTQYF

abundance: .
d_gene: TRBD2
v_gene: TRBV5-1
j_gene: TRBJ2-1
CDR3nt: TGCGCCAGCAGCTTAGCGGGATCGGTCAATGAGCAGTTCTTC
CDR3aa: CASSLAGSVNEQFF

abundance: .
d_gene: TRBD2
v_gene: TRBV5-1
j_gene: TRBJ2-1
CDR3nt: TGCGCCAGCAGCTTGGCACCGGGAGGGGCCCTTAACAATGAGCAGTTCTTC
CDR3aa: CASSLAPGGALNNEQFF

abundance: few
d_gene: TRBD1
v_gene: TRBV11-2
j_gene: TRBJ2-5
CDR3nt: TGTGCCAGCAGCTTAGCAGGGACAGGGGCAGAGACCCAGTACTTC
CDR3aa: CASSLAGTGAETQYF

abundance: .
d_gene: .
v_gene: TRBV5-5
j_gene: TRBJ2-1
CDR3nt: TGTGCCAGCAGCCCGCCGGGGGCGGCTGAGCAGTTCTTC
CDR3aa: CASSPPGAAEQFF

abundance: few
d_gene: TRBD1
v_gene: TRBV3-1
j_gene: TRBJ1-2
CDR3nt: TGTGCCAGCAGCCTTAAGGACAGGGAATTTAACTATGGCTACACCTTC
CDR3aa: CASSLKDREFNYGYTF

abundance: .
d_gene: TRBD2
v_gene: TRBV4-3
j_gene: TRBJ2-7
CDR3nt: TGCGCCAGCAGCCGAGAAAGCGGGATCACCTACGAGCAGTACTTC
CDR3aa: CASSRESGITYEQYF

abundance: .
d_gene: .
v_gene: TRBV29-1
j_gene: TRBJ2-7
CDR3nt: TGCAGCGTTGAAGGGGGCTACGAGCAGTACTTC
CDR3aa: CSVEGGYEQYF

abundance: few
d_gene: .
v_gene: TRBV7-6
j_gene: TRBJ1-2
CDR3nt: TGTGCCAGCAGCCCGAGGACAGATTATAACTATGGCTACACCTTC
CDR3aa: CASSPRTDYNYGYTF

abundance: .
d_gene: .
v_gene: TRBV7-9
j_gene: TRBJ1-6
CDR3nt: TGTGCCAGCCCAGGAGACGATTCACCCCTCCACTTT
CDR3aa: CASPGDDSPLHF

abundance: .
d_gene: .
v_gene: TRBV2
j_gene: TRBJ1-1
CDR3nt: TGTGCCAGCGATGAGGACACCAATCTCCAGGCTTTCTTT
CDR3aa: CASDEDTNLQAFF

abundance: .
d_gene: TRBD2
v_gene: TRBV25-1
j_gene: TRBJ2-7
CDR3nt: TGTGCCAGCAGTGAAACCCACCTTAGCGGGCCCTACCACGAGCAGTACTTC
CDR3aa: CASSETHLSGPYHEQYF

abundance: few
d_gene: .
v_gene: TRBV28
j_gene: TRBJ2-1
CDR3nt: TGTGCCAGCTGTCCCCTTAGTTACAATGAGCAGTTCTTC
CDR3aa: CASCPLSYNEQFF

abundance: .
d_gene: TRBD2
v_gene: TRBV19
j_gene: TRBJ2-1
CDR3nt: TGTGCCAGTAGTATAGATCCGACTAGCGGGGGGTTATCCTACAATGAGCAGTTCTTC
CDR3aa: CASSIDPTSGGLSYNEQFF

abundance: few
d_gene: .
v_gene: TRBV28
j_gene: TRBJ1-2
CDR3nt: TGTGCCAGCAGTGACATAAACAGGGCCTCCTATGGCTACACCTTC
CDR3aa: CASSDINRASYGYTF

abundance: .
d_gene: .
v_gene: TRBV28
j_gene: TRBJ2-7
CDR3nt: TGTGCCAGCACCATTACGACAGAGGCCTACGACCAGTACTTC
CDR3aa: CASTITTEAYDQYF

abundance: .
d_gene: .
v_gene: TRBV20-1
j_gene: TRBJ2-7
CDR3nt: TGCAGTGCTAGTAGGGCAGGGATTAACTACGAGCAGTACTTC
CDR3aa: CSASRAGINYEQYF

abundance: few
d_gene: .
v_gene: TRBV27
j_gene: TRBJ1-6
CDR3nt: TGTGCCAGCAGTTTAGGGGCCGGGTGGGGTTCACCCCTCCACTTT
CDR3aa: CASSLGAGWGSPLHF

abundance: few
d_gene: .
v_gene: TRBV7-6
j_gene: TRBJ1-4
CDR3nt: TGTGCCAGCAGCCCTGAGACAGCAACTAATGAAAAACTGTTTTTT
CDR3aa: CASSPETATNEKLFF

abundance: .
d_gene: TRBD2
v_gene: TRBV3-1
j_gene: TRBJ2-1
CDR3nt: TGTGCCAGCAGCCATCCCCTTGGCGGGGGAGACAATGAGCAGTTCTTC
CDR3aa: CASSHPLGGGDNEQFF

abundance: few
d_gene: .
v_gene: TRBV6-1
j_gene: TRBJ2-1
CDR3nt: TGTGCCAGCAGTGATTCGCCCGTCGACCACAGAGCAAATGAGCAGTTCTTC
CDR3aa: CASSDSPVDHRANEQFF

abundance: many
d_gene: TRBD2
v_gene: TRBV28
j_gene: TRBJ2-7
CDR3nt: TGTGCCAGCAGTGATAGCGGGAGCGAGGAGCAGTACTTC
CDR3aa: CASSDSGSEEQYF

abundance: few
d_gene: .
v_gene: TRBV7-9
j_gene: TRBJ2-1
CDR3nt: TGTGCCAGCAGCTTTGGCTCCAATGAGCAGTTCTTC
CDR3aa: CASSFGSNEQFF

abundance: few
d_gene: .
v_gene: TRBV4-1
j_gene: TRBJ1-5
CDR3nt: TGCGCCAGCAGCCAAGATCTGGGGAACAATCAGCCCCAGCATTTT
CDR3aa: CASSQDLGNNQPQHF

abundance: few
d_gene: .
v_gene: TRBV7-8
j_gene: TRBJ2-5
CDR3nt: TGTGCCAGCAGCTTAAACCTCATAGAGACCCAGTACTTC
CDR3aa: CASSLNLIETQYF

abundance: many
d_gene: .
v_gene: TRBV27
j_gene: TRBJ2-7
CDR3nt: TGTGCCAGCAGTCAGGGCAGGGGTTACGAGCAGTACTTC
CDR3aa: CASSQGRGYEQYF

abundance: few
d_gene: .
v_gene: TRBV28
j_gene: TRBJ1-3
CDR3nt: TGTGCCAGCAGTCCGCCGGGCGGGGCGGCCTCCCCTGTCACGACCATATATTTT
CDR3aa: CASSPPGGAASPVTTIYF

abundance: few
d_gene: TRBD2
v_gene: TRBV29-1
j_gene: TRBJ2-2
CDR3nt: TGCAGCGTATGGGGAGGGGAAAGCCTTCGCACCGGGGAGCTGTTTTTT
CDR3aa: CSVWGGESLRTGELFF

abundance: .
d_gene: TRBD2
v_gene: TRBV7-2
j_gene: TRBJ2-1
CDR3nt: TGTGCCAGCAGCTTTAGCGGGAGGGCCCGGGATGAGCAGTTCTTC
CDR3aa: CASSFSGRARDEQFF

abundance: many
d_gene: TRBD1
v_gene: TRBV27
j_gene: TRBJ1-5
CDR3nt: TGTGCCAGCAGTTTATTAGGCGCCAGGGGGCTCGTTCAGCCCCAGCATTTT
CDR3aa: CASSLLGARGLVQPQHF

abundance: .
d_gene: .
v_gene: TRBV29-1
j_gene: TRBJ2-5
CDR3nt: TGCAGCGTTGACGTGACCGGGGAGACCCAGTACTTC
CDR3aa: CSVDVTGETQYF

abundance: many
d_gene: .
v_gene: TRBV29-1
j_gene: TRBJ2-5
CDR3nt: TGCAGCGTTGAGGGAGCGGGAGAGACCCAGTACTTC
CDR3aa: CSVEGAGETQYF

abundance: .
d_gene: TRBD2
v_gene: TRBV14
j_gene: TRBJ2-5
CDR3nt: TGTGCCAGCAGCTACCTATCCTCGGGAGGGGAGACCCAGTACTTC
CDR3aa: CASSYLSSGGETQYF

abundance: few
d_gene: .
v_gene: TRBV5-6
j_gene: TRBJ1-4
CDR3nt: TGTGCCAGCAGCGGAACCTCTAGGGGGGAAAAACTGTTTTTT
CDR3aa: CASSGTSRGEKLFF

abundance: few
d_gene: TRBD1
v_gene: TRBV12-3/TRBV12-4
j_gene: TRBJ2-7
CDR3nt: TGTGCCAGCAGTTTGACAGGGGGTGAGCAGTACTTC
CDR3aa: CASSLTGGEQYF

abundance: few
d_gene: .
v_gene: TRBV24-1
j_gene: TRBJ2-2
CDR3nt: TGTGCCACCAGTGATTTAGGGGAAGAAGGCGGGGAGCTGTTTTTT
CDR3aa: CATSDLGEEGGELFF

abundance: .
d_gene: .
v_gene: TRBV7-2
j_gene: TRBJ2-3
CDR3nt: TGTGTCAGCAGACGGGTCCCAGGAGGAGATACGCAGTATTTT
CDR3aa: CVSRRVPGGDTQYF

abundance: few
d_gene: .
v_gene: TRBV27
j_gene: TRBJ2-5
CDR3nt: TGTGCCAGCAGTGTCGACGGGAGCAGGACCCAGTACTTC
CDR3aa: CASSVDGSRTQYF

abundance: few
d_gene: .
v_gene: TRBV28
j_gene: TRBJ2-7
CDR3nt: TGTGCCAGCAGTCAATCTCTAGGCAACGAGCAGTACTTC
CDR3aa: CASSQSLGNEQYF

abundance: few
d_gene: TRBD2
v_gene: TRBV12-3/TRBV12-4
j_gene: TRBJ2-1
CDR3nt: TGTGCCAGCAGTCCCCGTAGCGGGAAACAGTTCTTC
CDR3aa: CASSPRSGKQFF

abundance: .
d_gene: .
v_gene: TRBV13
j_gene: TRBJ2-1
CDR3nt: TGTGCCAGCAGCGCTGAGATCGGGACCTACAATGAGCAGTTCTTC
CDR3aa: CASSAEIGTYNEQFF

abundance: .
d_gene: .
v_gene: TRBV7-9
j_gene: TRBJ1-4
CDR3nt: TGTGCCAGCAGCTTAGACGCAACTCAACTGTTTTTT
CDR3aa: CASSLDATQLFF